A single sample is the source of the 2 T cell receptor beta chains below, sequenced in a study of blood T cell repertoires in COVID-19 (dated by TCRdb to 2020 to 2021). Library generation was performed with the immunoSEQ multiplex PCR assay. TCRdb holds this immuneACCESS table with in-frame rearrangements only. Some clones are missing; in checked studies, unresolved V genes explain under half, and the rest has no known cause. This sample lists about 370,000 clones; 85% to 90% were detected once. The top ten hold 1.7% of the sample. Sequencing used PBMCs or T cells enriched from blood (not recorded which). These receptors originate from a woman aged 30 to 39 who had recovered from COVID-19.

The table lists this clone with a few counts. The V call is TRBV27, the J call TRBJ2-7, with D uncertain. CDR1 and CDR2 (germline): MNHEY, SMNVEV (reference sequence). Trimming removed 5 bases at V and 2 bases at J, with 13 bases between. The CDR3 runs 14 residues. As DNA, the CDR3 is TGTGCCAGCAGTCTAACCGAGCTGCCCTACGAGCAGTACTTC. Translation gives CASSLTELPYEQYF.

This rearrangement joins TRBV29-1 to TRBJ1-1; D call uncertain. The CDR3 totals 11 residues. Germline V gene sequence: CDR1 SQVTM, CDR2 ANQGSEA. V was trimmed by 0 bases and J by 7 bases, leaving 6 bases between them. This CDR3 reads CSVEDRVEAFF. The CDR3 DNA sequence: TGCAGCGTTGAAGATCGGGTTGAAGCTTTCTTT.